This entry features one T cell receptor beta chain sequence. Its antigen is not identified. Relative to the germline gene, one junction end is altered; a read error may explain this. This entry is derived from a study of tumor-infiltrating lymphocytes in primary liver carcinoma. Study-wide results and caveats: The proportion of top clones found throughout all five tumor regions was only about 7-25%.

Starting material of 450 to 550 ng total RNA yielded TCR beta cDNA via a constant-region primer. Sequencing libraries for TCR beta derived from three nested multiplex PCR rounds that used slightly modified ARM-PCR. Rounds one and two of PCR, each of roughly 10 cycles, were primed with TRBV1-TRBV30 forward primers and a C-beta reverse primer. From the multiplex PCR reads, TCRdb called clonotypes with MiXCR, one entry per CDR3 protein. The sample records approximately 73,000 distinct CDR3 sequences, almost 70% being singletons. The CDR3 loop spans 17 amino acids. Germline-derived CDR1 and CDR2 are LGHNA and YNFKEQ. Both RNA and DNA were isolated together from 20-30 mg of bulk tissue that had not been sorted. Sampling of each tumor involved five separate regions.

What was sequenced was liver tumor tissue from sampling region 4. The subset is: tumor region T4, right-lateral pole. This receptor was taken from a man in his forties or fifties with primary liver carcinoma and hepatitis B virus infection. This rearrangement joins TRBV4-2 to TRBJ2-7, with 7 bases fitting TRBD2. In DNA, the CDR3 is TGTGCCACTACTGGACTAGTGGGAGTTTATAAGTCCTACGAGCAGTGGTTC. Its protein product is CATTGLVGVYKSYEQWF.